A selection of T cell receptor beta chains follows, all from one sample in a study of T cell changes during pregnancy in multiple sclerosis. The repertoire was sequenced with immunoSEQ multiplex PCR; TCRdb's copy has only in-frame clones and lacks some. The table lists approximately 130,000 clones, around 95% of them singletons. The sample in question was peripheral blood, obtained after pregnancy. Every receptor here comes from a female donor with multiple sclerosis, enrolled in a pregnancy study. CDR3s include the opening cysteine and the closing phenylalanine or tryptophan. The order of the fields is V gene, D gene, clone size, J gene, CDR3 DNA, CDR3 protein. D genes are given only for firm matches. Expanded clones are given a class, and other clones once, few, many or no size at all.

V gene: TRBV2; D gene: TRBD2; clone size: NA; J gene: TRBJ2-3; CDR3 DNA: TGTGCCAGCACGGCGGGAGTGGCAGATACGCAGTATTTT; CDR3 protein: CASTAGVADTQYF
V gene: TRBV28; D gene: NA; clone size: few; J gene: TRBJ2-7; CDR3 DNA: TGTGCCAGCAGTTTACTCTACGAGCAGTACTTC; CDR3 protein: CASSLLYEQYF
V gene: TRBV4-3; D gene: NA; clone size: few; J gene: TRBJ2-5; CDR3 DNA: TGCGCCAGCAGCCACAACTTGCAGGGGGCCGGGGGGGAGACCCAGTACTTC; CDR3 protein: CASSHNLQGAGGETQYF
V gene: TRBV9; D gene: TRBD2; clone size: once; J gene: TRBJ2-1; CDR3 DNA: TGTGCCAGCAGCACTGGACTAGCGGGAGGCAATGAGCAGTTCTTC; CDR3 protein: CASSTGLAGGNEQFF
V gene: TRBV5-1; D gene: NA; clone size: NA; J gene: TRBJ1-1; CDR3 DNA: TGCGCCAGCAGCCTCAGGTCTGCTGGGACAATCGATGGTGAAGCTTTCTTT; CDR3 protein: CASSLRSAGTIDGEAFF
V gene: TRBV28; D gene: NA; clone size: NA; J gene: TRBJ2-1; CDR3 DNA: TGTGCCAGCAGTCCCTCCGGTAGCGGACTCTACAATGAGCAGTTCTTC; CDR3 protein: CASSPSGSGLYNEQFF
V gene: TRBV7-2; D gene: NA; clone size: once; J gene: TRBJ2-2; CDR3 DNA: TGTGCCAGCAGCTTAGCCAGGCCCGGGGAGCTGTTTTTT; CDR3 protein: CASSLARPGELFF
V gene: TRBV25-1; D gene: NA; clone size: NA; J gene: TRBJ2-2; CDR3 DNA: TGTGCCAGCAGTGTATCTGGGGAGCTGTTTTTT; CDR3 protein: CASSVSGELFF
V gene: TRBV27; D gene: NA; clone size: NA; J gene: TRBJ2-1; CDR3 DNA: TGTGCCAGCAGTTTCCAAATCTACAATGAGCAGTTCTTC; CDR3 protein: CASSFQIYNEQFF
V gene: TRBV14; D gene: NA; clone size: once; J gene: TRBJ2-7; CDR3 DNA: TGTGCCAGCAGCCATTTGGGGCTTCCCGAGCAGTACTTC; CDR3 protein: CASSHLGLPEQYF
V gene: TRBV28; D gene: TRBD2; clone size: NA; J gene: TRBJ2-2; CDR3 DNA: TGTGCCAGCAGAACTGGGACTAGCCGTGGGGAGCTGTTTTTT; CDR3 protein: CASRTGTSRGELFF